Each of the 21 T cell receptor beta chains below was sequenced from the same sample in a study of blood T cell repertoires in COVID-19. This table comes from immunoSEQ multiplex PCR, and its TCRdb copy is limited to in-frame clones, with some not included. Of around 280,000 clones listed, around nine tenths are singletons. Sequenced input: peripheral blood. These receptors all come from a woman in her 30s with COVID-19, enrolled during active disease.

The chain joins TRBV2 to TRBJ2-1; weak D call: TRBD1 (5 bases). CDR1 is SNHLY and CDR2 is FYNNEI in the germline V gene. The CDR3 runs 15 residues. The V gene lost 6 bases and the J gene lost 4 bases, with 16 bases spanning the gap. Here the CDR3 DNA reads TGTGCCAGCAGCCCACAGGTCGGTGGGTACAATGAGCAGTTCTTC. As protein: CASSPQVGGYNEQFF.

About this clone: A junction boundary mismatches the germline segment, possibly from a read error. Written as DNA, the CDR3 is TGCGCCAGCAGCTTGGAGTCAGCGGGGGCGTCCGATTTT. Translation: CASSLESAGASDF. This rearrangement joins TRBV5-1 to TRBJ2-3, with 8 bases matching TRBD2. Germline V gene lookup returns CDR1 SGHRS and CDR2 YFSETQ. This CDR3 spans 13 amino acids.

This clone has just one count. The rearrangement joins TRBV13 to TRBJ1-2; 9 bases are a match to TRBD1. The length of the CDR3 is 15 residues. V shed 5 bases, J shed 1 base, and the junction held 5 bases outside the gene matches. CDR1 PRHDT and CDR2 FYEKMQ come from the germline V gene (reference sequence). The CDR3 protein is CASSPRDRDNYGYTF. The CDR3 region has the DNA TGTGCCAGCAGCCCCCGGGACAGGGATAACTATGGCTACACCTTC.

This clone has just a few counts. The chain has TRBV9 and TRBJ2-5; TRBD2 might be the D (5 bases). Deletions cut 0 bases from V and 3 bases from J, with 6 bases between. CDR1 is SGDLS and CDR2 is YYNGEE in the germline V gene. The CDR3 consists of 13 residues. The CDR3: CASSVGREETQYF. DNA of the CDR3: TGTGCCAGCAGCGTAGGGCGGGAAGAGACCCAGTACTTC.

The genes are TRBV5-1 and TRBJ2-3; tentatively, D is TRBD2 (6 bases). Trimming pared 1 base from V and 1 base from J, leaving 13 bases between. The CDR3 runs to 16 residues. Germline V gene data show CDR1 as SGHRS and CDR2 as YFSETQ. CDR3 nucleotide sequence: TGCGCCAGCAGCTTGACTAGCCCGAGAGGCACAGATACGCAGTATTTT. It codes for CASSLTSPRGTDTQYF.

The V and J genes are TRBV11-1 and TRBJ1-1; weak D call: TRBD1 (6 bases). CDR3 size: 15 residues. Looked up from germline, CDR1 is SGHAT and CDR2 is FQDESV (reference sequence). Trimming cost V 0 bases and J 3 bases, with 11 bases left between them. CDR3 in amino acids: CASSLAGGAHTEAFF. The CDR3 DNA sequence: TGTGCCAGCAGCTTAGCCGGGGGGGCGCACACTGAAGCTTTCTTT.

The V gene is TRBV13, the J gene TRBJ2-1; 8 nucleotides line up with TRBD2. The CDR3 extends over 14 amino acids. V lost 4 bases and J lost 2; bases outside the gene matches: 1. Germline V lookup: CDR1 PRHDT, CDR2 FYEKMQ (reference sequence). The CDR3 bases are TGTGCCAGCAGCTCCGGGGGGGCCTACAATGAGCAGTTCTTC. Translating gives CASSSGGAYNEQFF.

This chain uses TRBV7-8 with TRBJ1-5; unclear D gene. Looked up from germline, CDR1 is SGHVS and CDR2 is FQNEAQ. The CDR3 totals 14 residues. V gave up 6 bases and J gave up 4 bases, with 13 bases separating them. Here the CDR3 reads CASSLTAANQPQHF. The CDR3 nucleotides read TGTGCCAGCAGTTTGACCGCGGCGAATCAGCCCCAGCATTTT. The entire variable domain, with the rest obtained from reference TRBV7-8 and TRBJ1-5, is as follows: GAGVSQSPRYKVAKRGQDVALRCDPISGHVSLFWYQQALGQGPEFLTYFQNEAQLDKSGLPSDRFFAERPEGSVSTLKIQRTQQEDSAVYLCASSLTAANQPQHFGDGTRLSIL.

The chain combines TRBV10-1 with TRBJ1-2; no reliable D call. Trimming removed 3 bases at V and 0 bases at J, with 2 bases between. Germline CDR1 is WNHNN and CDR2 is SYGVQD (reference sequence). There are 12 residues in the CDR3. CDR3 nucleotides: TGCGCCAGCAGTGACTCTAACTATGGCTACACCTTC. This encodes CASSDSNYGYTF.

The rearrangement uses TRBV9 and TRBJ1-2, with a possible D match to TRBD1 (6 bases). Germline V gene sequence: CDR1 SGDLS, CDR2 YYNGEE. Trimming took off 0 bases at V and 6 bases at J, with 12 bases between the two ends. The CDR3 runs 14 residues. The chain's CDR3 is CASSVDYRAHGYTF. CDR3 bases: TGTGCCAGCAGCGTAGACTACAGGGCTCATGGCTACACCTTC.

The chain carries TRBV5-1 and TRBJ1-2; 7 positions agree with TRBD1. CDR3 size: 14 residues. Germline V gene data show CDR1 as SGHRS and CDR2 as YFSETQ. The V segment lost 4 bases and the J segment 5 bases; nucleotides outside the gene matches: 8. The CDR3 loop is CASSTGQIHYGYTF. Written as DNA, the CDR3 is TGCGCCAGCAGCACGGGACAGATTCATTATGGCTACACCTTC.

A note on this clone: A much larger clone differs by one base, so this may be a read error. V gene TRBV7-9 combines with J gene TRBJ2-7; 7 bases map to TRBD1. The germline gives CDR1 SEHNR, CDR2 FQNEAQ (reference sequence). V gave up 5 bases and J gave up 2 bases; unmatched junction bases: 3. The CDR3 totals 13 residues. The CDR3 sequence: CASSRDSPYEQYF. The CDR3 nucleotides read TGTGCCAGCAGCCGGGACAGCCCCTACGAGCAGTACTTC.

V is TRBV19 and J is TRBJ1-2; a weak D match, TRBD1 (6 bases). V was pared by 2 bases and J by 10 bases, with 14 bases between. This CDR3 has 13 residues. CDR1 is LNHDA, CDR2 SQIVND, per germline (reference sequence). CDR3 sequence (DNA): TGTGCCAGTAGTATAACCCCACAGGGCGACTACACCTTC. This encodes CASSITPQGDYTF.

This chain connects TRBV27 to TRBJ2-7; D perhaps matches TRBD2 (5 bases). CDR1 MNHEY and CDR2 SMNVEV come from the germline V gene (reference sequence). The V and J ends lost 6 bases and 7 bases respectively, with 19 bases between them. This CDR3 has 14 residues. As DNA, the CDR3 is TGTGCCAGCAGCTATGTCGGCCGAAGCGGAGAGCAGTACTTC. It translates to CASSYVGRSGEQYF.

The chain employs TRBV4-1 and TRBJ2-7, with 9 bases that match TRBD1. The germline V gene encodes CDR1 MGHRA and CDR2 YSYEKL. This CDR3 spans 17 amino acids. J lost 4 bases, V lost 0 bases, and 10 bases had no gene match. The CDR3: CASSQDSTGQGYYEQYF. DNA of the CDR3: TGCGCCAGCAGCCAAGATTCGACGGGACAGGGCTATTACGAGCAGTACTTC.

This clone came up a few times. The chain combines TRBV25-1 with TRBJ2-7; TRBD1 agrees at 11 bases. CDR3 length: 15 amino acids. In germline, CDR1 is MGHDK, CDR2 SYGVNS. J gave up 4 bases and V 11 bases, and 13 bases lay outside the gene matches. CDR3 amino acids: CAAAREDRGPYEQYF. The CDR3 nucleotides read TGTGCCGCTGCGCGGGAGGACAGGGGGCCATACGAGCAGTACTTC.

This clone was observed once. Written as DNA, the CDR3 is TGTGCCAGCAGCCGCGGGCAGTCTCTCTCTGGAAACACCATATATTTT. This gives the protein CASSRGQSLSGNTIYF. The chain is built from TRBV7-2 and TRBJ1-3; D not certain. V was cut by 5 bases and J by 0 bases, with 14 bases left in between. From germline, CDR1 is SGHTA and CDR2 FQGNSA. This CDR3 spans 16 amino acids.

The V call is TRBV7-9, the J call TRBJ1-6; 10 bases are shared with TRBD1. CDR3 size: 17 residues. Losses at the gene ends were 7 bases for V and 10 bases for J; bases not matched to a gene: 16. In germline, CDR1 is SEHNR, CDR2 FQNEAQ (reference sequence). This CDR3 is CASIPPGQGSIGSPLHF. CDR3 DNA: TGTGCCAGCATCCCGCCGGGACAGGGGAGTATAGGATCACCCCTCCACTTT.

This chain joins TRBV7-8 and TRBJ2-1; 9 bases are shared with TRBD2. The germline gives CDR1 SGHVS, CDR2 FQNEAQ. The CDR3 runs to 14 residues. The V and J ends lost 8 bases and 5 bases, in that order; junction bases with no gene match: 7. The CDR3 nucleotides are TGTGCCAGCCTCAGGAGACTAGCGGACAATGAGCAGTTCTTC. Protein product: CASLRRLADNEQFF. The full variable domain, completed using reference TRBV7-8 and TRBJ2-1, is GAGVSQSPRYKVAKRGQDVALRCDPISGHVSLFWYQQALGQGPEFLTYFQNEAQLDKSGLPSDRFFAERPEGSVSTLKIQRTQQEDSAVYLCASLRRLADNEQFFGPGTRLTVL.

The rearrangement joins TRBV11-1 to TRBJ2-7; 8 bases align to TRBD1. The CDR3 spans 13 residues. The J segment lost 4 bases and the V segment lost 1 base, leaving 0 bases of the junction unmatched. Germline CDR1 is SGHAT and CDR2 is FQDESV (reference sequence). The CDR3 bases are TGTGCCAGCAGCTTAGGGACAGGGTACGAGCAGTACTTC. Translation gives CASSLGTGYEQYF.

This sequence joins TRBV5-6 and TRBJ1-2; no clear D gene. With 4 bases removed from V and 1 base from J, the gap between germline ends came to 23 bases. CDR3 length equals 18 residues. The germline CDR1 and CDR2 sequences are SGHDT and YYEEEE. The chain's CDR3 is CASSLPRGSARFNYGYTF. Written as DNA, the CDR3 is TGTGCCAGCAGCCTCCCCCGCGGGTCGGCTAGATTTAACTATGGCTACACCTTC.